These 25 T cell receptor beta chains were sequenced from one sample in a study of cytomegalovirus exposure and HLA in healthy donors. Primers: 60 Vbeta forward and 13 Jbeta reverse. Generated by immunoSEQ multiplex PCR, the TCRdb table keeps only in-frame clones and is missing some. The sample shows more than 70,000 clones, about 71% of them seen only once. Material: PBMCs. These receptors came from a woman in her fifties or sixties in good health and CMV-seropositive.

This clone was observed a few times. This chain links TRBV28 with TRBJ1-2; 7 bases match TRBD1. The CDR3 extends over 17 amino acids. Trimming at V came to 6 bases and at J to 4 bases, leaving 17 bases not matched to a gene. Per germline, CDR1 MDHEN and CDR2 SYDVKM. The CDR3, as DNA: TGTGCCAGCAGATCAGGCCGGGACAGTCCAACCCTCTATGGCTACACCTTC. It specifies CASRSGRDSPTLYGYTF.

This chain connects TRBV27 to TRBJ1-5; maybe TRBD1 (6 bases). Germline CDR1 reads MNHEY; CDR2 reads SMNVEV (reference sequence). CDR3 length: 14 amino acids. V lost 5 bases to trimming and J lost 2 bases, with 10 bases between them. The CDR3 is CASSLRQGNQPQHF. The CDR3 nucleotides read TGTGCCAGCAGTCTGCGACAGGGCAATCAGCCCCAGCATTTT.

This clone turned up a few times. V is TRBV18 and J is TRBJ2-2, with TRBD1 matching 10 bases. The CDR3 loop spans 14 amino acids. The junction had 5 bases not matched to a gene; V was cut back by 8 bases and J by 5 bases. The germline gives CDR1 KGHSH, CDR2 LQKENI. The CDR3 sequence is CASETGGWTGELFF. The CDR3 DNA reads TGTGCCAGCGAGACAGGGGGCTGGACCGGGGAGCTGTTTTTT.

The rearrangement joins TRBV4-2 to TRBJ2-1; 7 positions match TRBD2. CDR3 length: 17 residues. Per germline, CDR1 LGHNA and CDR2 YNFKEQ. J was trimmed by 0 bases and V by 2 bases; bases with no gene match: 7. CDR3 coding DNA: TGTGCCAGCAGCCAATGGCTAGCGGATAGCTCCTACAATGAGCAGTTCTTC. Protein product: CASSQWLADSSYNEQFF.

CDR3 residues: CASNHRVVSDEQYF. The DNA for the CDR3 is TGTGCCAGCAACCACAGGGTAGTGTCCGACGAGCAGTACTTC. The chain links TRBV2 to TRBJ2-7; the D gene is possibly TRBD1 (6 bases). The CDR3 consists of 14 residues. CDR1 is SNHLY, CDR2 FYNNEI, per germline. Trimming removed 7 bases from V and 5 bases from J, with 18 bases in between.

The chain combines TRBV7-9 with TRBJ2-5, with 9 bases matching TRBD1. V gave up 1 base and J gave up 5 bases; unmatched junction bases: 2. Germline V gene data show CDR1 as SEHNR and CDR2 as FQNEAQ (reference sequence). The CDR3 is 14 residues long. CDR3 sequence: CASSLGDRAETQYF. CDR3 DNA: TGTGCCAGCAGCTTAGGGGACAGGGCGGAGACCCAGTACTTC. Using reference TRBV7-9 and TRBJ2-5 for the parts outside the CDR3, the full variable domain is DTGVSQNPRHKITKRGQNVTFRCDPISEHNRLYWYRQTLGQGPEFLTYFQNEAQLEKSRLLSDRFSAERPKGSFSTLEIQRTEQGDSAMYLCASSLGDRAETQYFGPGTRLLVL.

The V gene is TRBV19, the J gene TRBJ2-1; 9 bases are shared with TRBD2. There are 17 residues in the CDR3. Germline values: CDR1 LNHDA, CDR2 SQIVND (reference sequence). With 3 bases clipped from V and 8 bases from J, the junction kept 14 bases outside the gene matches. This CDR3 is CASSMVTSGLNRHEQFF. The CDR3 DNA reads as TGTGCCAGTAGTATGGTAACTAGCGGGCTTAATCGGCATGAGCAGTTCTTC.

CDR3 loop: CASSPPYLVGGYTF. For the CDR3, the DNA is TGTGCCAGCAGCCCCCCCTATCTTGTCGGGGGTTACACCTTC. The J gene is TRBJ1-2, the V gene TRBV28, with D maybe TRBD1 (5 bases). This CDR3 has 14 residues. The V end lost 6 bases, the J end lost 11 bases, and 22 bases lay between the germline ends. The V gene's germline CDR1 is MDHEN and CDR2 SYDVKM.

The chain joins TRBV4-3 to TRBJ2-1; no clear D. Trimming stripped 0 bases from V and 0 bases from J, with 6 bases between. This CDR3 has 15 amino acids. CDR1 LGHNA and CDR2 YSLEER come from the germline V gene. For the CDR3, the DNA is TGCGCCAGCAGCCAAGACAGGCCCTCCTACAATGAGCAGTTCTTC. Its protein product is CASSQDRPSYNEQFF.

This clone was detected only a few times. V gene TRBV7-9 combines with J gene TRBJ2-7, with a weak D call TRBD2 (6 bases). V lost 4 bases to trimming and J lost 2 bases, with 12 bases between them. Germline V gives CDR1 SEHNR, CDR2 FQNEAQ (reference sequence). This CDR3 is built from 14 residues. The CDR3 nucleotides read TGTGCCAGCAGCTGGCGGGGCACCGCCTACGAGCAGTACTTC. Protein sequence: CASSWRGTAYEQYF.

This clone appeared once. CDR3 protein: CASSLRASGTSYNEQFF. The DNA for the CDR3 is TGTGCCAGCAGTTTAAGGGCTAGCGGGACCTCCTACAATGAGCAGTTCTTC. The chain links TRBV27 to TRBJ2-1; 9 bases are shared with TRBD2. CDR3 length equals 17 residues. CDR1 and CDR2 (germline): MNHEY, SMNVEV (reference sequence). Trimming cost V 2 bases and J 0 bases; bases outside gene matches: 5.

The V gene is TRBV5-4, the J gene TRBJ1-1; D may be TRBD1 (6 bases). Germline loops: CDR1 SGHNT, CDR2 YYREEE (reference sequence). The CDR3 has 13 residues. V dropped 0 bases and J dropped 5 bases, with 8 bases sitting between them. The CDR3 DNA follows: TGTGCCAGCAGCTTGGGACAGGCAACTGAAGCTTTCTTT. It codes for CASSLGQATEAFF.

The rearrangement joins TRBV11-2 to TRBJ2-7; D is unresolved. V dropped 0 bases and J dropped 4 bases, with 7 bases sitting between them. Germline assignment: CDR1 SGHAT and CDR2 FQNNGV. The CDR3 is 13 residues long. As DNA, the CDR3 is TGTGCCAGCAGCTTAGATCCCCGTTACGAGCAGTACTTC. Encoded protein: CASSLDPRYEQYF.

V is TRBV5-6 and J is TRBJ2-3, with unresolved D. V lost 0 bases to trimming and J lost 0 bases, with 2 bases between them. The CDR3 length is 13 residues. Looked up from germline, CDR1 is SGHDT and CDR2 is YYEEEE. The CDR3 DNA reads as TGTGCCAGCAGCTTGGCAAGCACAGATACGCAGTATTTT. It codes for CASSLASTDTQYF.

This sequence joins TRBV29-1 and TRBJ2-7; 7 nucleotides agree with TRBD2. Germline trimming cut 4 bases from V and 4 bases from J; bases unmatched to any gene: 7. Germline CDR1 and CDR2: SQVTM and ANQGSEA. This CDR3 comprises 13 residues. The CDR3 DNA sequence: TGCAGCGTTGGGGGCGGGGGTAGTTACGAGCAGTACTTC. It encodes CSVGGGGSYEQYF.

Note on this clone: Other DNA sequences from this sample encode an identical CDR3 as well. V and J are TRBV6-4 and TRBJ1-4, with D hard to call. Germline CDR1 is MRHNA and CDR2 is SNTAGT. Trimming cost V 5 bases and J 8 bases, with 12 bases left between them. CDR3 length: 13 residues. The chain's CDR3 is CASSRTSGEKLFF. CDR3 sequence (DNA): TGTGCCAGCAGTCGGACGAGCGGGGAAAAACTGTTTTTT.

The chain uses TRBV27 and TRBJ2-3; 10 bases align to TRBD2. The CDR3 has 15 amino acids. The V gene end was trimmed by 5 bases and the J gene end by 4 bases; junction bases not matched to a gene: 6. Germline V CDR1 and CDR2: MNHEY, SMNVEV (reference sequence). The CDR3 spells CASSQRGGLSDTQYF. CDR3 DNA sequence: TGTGCCAGCAGTCAGCGGGGGGGCCTATCAGATACGCAGTATTTT.

The rearrangement uses TRBV29-1 and TRBJ1-2; 9 bases map to TRBD1. The J segment lost 0 bases and the V segment lost 6 bases, leaving 2 bases of the junction unmatched. There are 13 residues in the CDR3. Germline lookup yields CDR1 SQVTM and CDR2 ANQGSEA. The DNA for the CDR3 is TGCAGCGTACAGGGGGCCCCTAACTATGGCTACACCTTC. Translating gives CSVQGAPNYGYTF.

V and J are TRBV7-2 and TRBJ1-2; 7 bases map to TRBD1. With 1 base clipped from V and 7 bases from J, the junction kept 18 bases outside the gene matches. The CDR3 spans 18 residues. CDR1 and CDR2 from the germline V gene are SGHTA and FQGNSA. The CDR3 DNA is TGTGCCAGCAGCTTAGTACCAAACCCCAGGGGGAGTTTGCGTGGCTACACCTTC. Its translation: CASSLVPNPRGSLRGYTF.

V gene TRBV30 combines with J gene TRBJ1-6; TRBD1 aligns across 10 bases. Unmatched junction bases numbered 3, after V lost 3 bases and J lost 7 bases. Germline assignment: CDR1 GTSNPN and CDR2 SVGIG (reference sequence). The length of the CDR3 is 14 residues. The CDR3 DNA reads as TGTGCCTGGAGCAAGGGACAGGGGAATTCACCCCTCCACTTT. This encodes CAWSKGQGNSPLHF.

This rearrangement joins TRBV7-9 to TRBJ2-7; D unclear. V lost 5 bases, J lost 2 bases, and 16 bases lay in between. CDR1 and CDR2 from the germline V gene are SEHNR and FQNEAQ (reference sequence). This CDR3 contains 15 residues. The CDR3 sequence is CASSPRLVDAYEQYF. Here the CDR3 DNA reads TGTGCCAGCAGCCCCCGGCTAGTAGATGCCTACGAGCAGTACTTC.

The chain links TRBV2 to TRBJ2-3, with 8 nucleotides matching TRBD2. The CDR3 is made up of 15 amino acids. Germline V lookup: CDR1 SNHLY, CDR2 FYNNEI. With 7 bases clipped from V and 0 bases from J, the junction kept 6 bases outside the gene matches. CDR3 sequence reads: CASTSSGYSTDTQYF. CDR3 nucleotides: TGTGCCAGCACTTCTAGCGGGTATAGCACAGATACGCAGTATTTT.

CDR3 bases: TGTGCCAGCAGCTTAACTAGCGGGAGGGCCGGGGATACGCAGTATTTT. This encodes CASSLTSGRAGDTQYF. The chain uses TRBV7-2 and TRBJ2-3; 13 bases map to TRBD2. The CDR3 is 16 amino acids. Unmatched junction bases numbered 5, after V lost 2 bases and J lost 6 bases. Germline V gene sequence: CDR1 SGHTA, CDR2 FQGNSA.

The chain carries TRBV6-5 and TRBJ2-7; 8 bases fit TRBD2. Germline-derived CDR1 and CDR2 are MNHEY and SVGAGI. The V and J ends lost 2 bases and 3 bases, in that order; junction bases with no gene match: 9. This CDR3 region has 16 residues. CDR3 amino acids: CASSYQAGVGGYEQYF. The CDR3 bases are TGTGCCAGCAGTTACCAAGCGGGAGTCGGGGGCTACGAGCAGTACTTC.

The rearrangement links TRBV15 to TRBJ2-7, with D perhaps matching TRBD1 (5 bases). Per germline, CDR1 LNHNV and CDR2 YYDKDF (reference sequence). The CDR3 covers 13 residues. Trimming cost V 5 bases and J 3 bases, with 11 bases left between them. In DNA, the CDR3 is TGTGCCACCAGCCTGGGGCAGATCTACGAGCAGTACTTC. This translates into CATSLGQIYEQYF.